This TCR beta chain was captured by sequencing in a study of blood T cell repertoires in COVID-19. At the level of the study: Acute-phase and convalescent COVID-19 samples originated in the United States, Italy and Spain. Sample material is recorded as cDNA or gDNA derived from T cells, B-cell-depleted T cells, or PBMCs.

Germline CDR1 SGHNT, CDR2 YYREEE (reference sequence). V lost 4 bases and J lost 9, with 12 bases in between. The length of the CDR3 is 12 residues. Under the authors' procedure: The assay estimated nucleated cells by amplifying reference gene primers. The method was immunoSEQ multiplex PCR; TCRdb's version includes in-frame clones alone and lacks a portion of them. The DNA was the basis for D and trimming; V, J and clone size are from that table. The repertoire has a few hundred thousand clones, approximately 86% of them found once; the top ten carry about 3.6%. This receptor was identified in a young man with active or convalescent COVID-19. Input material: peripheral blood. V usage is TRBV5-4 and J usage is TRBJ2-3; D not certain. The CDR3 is CASSLDWKTQYF. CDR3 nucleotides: TGTGCCAGCAGCCTCGACTGGAAGACGCAGTATTTT.